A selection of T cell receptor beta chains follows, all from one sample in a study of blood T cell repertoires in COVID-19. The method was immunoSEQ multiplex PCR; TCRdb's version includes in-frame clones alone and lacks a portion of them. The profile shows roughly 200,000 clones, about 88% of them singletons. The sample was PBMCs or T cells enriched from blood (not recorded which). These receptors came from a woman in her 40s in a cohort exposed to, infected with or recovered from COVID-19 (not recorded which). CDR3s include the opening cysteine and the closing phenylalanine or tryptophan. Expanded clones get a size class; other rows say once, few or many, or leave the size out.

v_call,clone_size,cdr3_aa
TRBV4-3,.,CASSQKGQGGADTQYF
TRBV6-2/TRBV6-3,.,CASSYQYNEQFF
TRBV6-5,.,CASSLSGGHSYEQYF
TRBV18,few,CASSPRLAGGANTGELFF
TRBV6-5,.,CASSYSQGTYEQYF
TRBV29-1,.,CSVGDRVPEAFF
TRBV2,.,CASSSRGGFYNEQFF
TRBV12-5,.,CASGLPPRKGGGGDTQYF
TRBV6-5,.,CASRPPGLAMREQFF
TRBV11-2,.,CASSLVRGSSYEQYF
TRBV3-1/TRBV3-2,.,CASSHGTGGASYEQYF
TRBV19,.,CASSLDTHNSPLHF
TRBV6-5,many,CASSTSLAYEQYF
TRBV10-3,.,CAIRQGQALHF
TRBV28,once,CASSGGSRGHNQPQHF
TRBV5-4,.,CASSSAVYNEQFF
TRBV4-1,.,CASSLGEGTEAFF
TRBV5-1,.,CASSLEAYYEQYF
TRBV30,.,CAWSVLGAYGYTF
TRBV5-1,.,CASTKGGWRERQETQYF
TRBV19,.,CASSRQRTGGFNGYTF
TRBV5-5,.,CASSPGGTEAFF
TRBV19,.,CASSIFGADRVYYGYTF
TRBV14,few,CASSQDPNGEQYF
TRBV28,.,CASSLTTGGVSPLHF